This record covers a single T cell receptor (beta chain). The antigen remains undetermined. This record comes from a study of T cells after yellow fever vaccination. Study observations and caveats: Within FACS-sorted repertoires, abundant clonotypes contaminating from the bulk population could be present.

By 5'RACE template switching, TCR cDNA was produced, with a universal primer site and UMIs added in the process. In TCRdb, the 5' RACE reads were re-called with MiXCR into one record per CDR3 protein. The sample lists 400,000 to 450,000 distinct CDR3 sequences, under 20% occurring once. The CDR3 sequence is 15 residues long. With 3 bases removed from V and 7 bases from J, the gap between germline ends came to 15 bases. Germline values: CDR1 MNHEY, CDR2 SVGEGT. The clonotype originates from a man aged 18 to 30 who received the YFV17D yellow fever vaccine. The chain employs TRBV6-2 or TRBV6-3 and TRBJ1-4; tentatively, D is TRBD1 (6 bases). The starting material was PBMCs, obtained before the yellow fever booster vaccination. The CDR3 loop is CASSYQVRGSEKLFF. The CDR3 DNA reads as TGTGCCAGCAGTTATCAAGTCAGGGGATCTGAAAAACTGTTTTTT.